The 20 T cell receptor beta chains below were found in one sample sequenced in a study of T-cell memory formation after mild COVID-19. TCRdb reprocessed the 5' RACE reads via MiXCR and lists one record per CDR3 protein. Here the sample spans roughly 450,000 distinct CDR3 sequences, roughly 18% being singletons. Sequencing was carried out using PBMCs or a T cell subset sorted from them (not recorded which). Source of these receptors: an adult woman who had mild COVID-19 (a few samples of this study predate the infection). Cell type and time point are not known.

This rearrangement joins TRBV18 to TRBJ2-7; D not certain. Germline V CDR1 and CDR2: KGHSH, LQKENI. Trimming stripped 0 bases from V and 7 bases from J, with 13 bases between. The CDR3 has 14 amino acids. CDR3 sequence: CASSPPESSGEQYF. DNA for the CDR3: TGTGCCAGCTCACCACCGGAGAGTAGTGGGGAGCAGTACTTC.

V is TRBV12-3 or TRBV12-4 and J is TRBJ2-1; 10 bases match TRBD2. CDR3 length equals 17 residues. The trim removed 6 bases at V and 8 bases at J, leaving 16 bases unmatched. The CDR3 spells CASRLGLAEKGWDEQFF. The CDR3 DNA is TGTGCCAGCAGGCTCGGACTAGCGGAGAAAGGATGGGATGAGCAGTTCTTC.

Here the CDR3 DNA reads TGTGCCAGCAGCCTCGGGACTACCTCCTCAGTGGAGCAGTACTTC. This sequence encodes CASSLGTTSSVEQYF. V is TRBV9 and J is TRBJ2-7; 7 bases fit TRBD2. Germline loops: CDR1 SGDLS, CDR2 YYNGEE. V shed 4 bases, J shed 7 bases, and the junction held 14 bases outside the gene matches. The CDR3 contains 15 residues.

This clonotype was observed a few times. V and J are TRBV2 and TRBJ1-1; unclear D gene. Looked up from germline, CDR1 is SNHLY and CDR2 is FYNNEI. The CDR3 contains 12 residues. The V and J ends lost 8 bases and 4 bases respectively, with 11 bases between them. CDR3 nucleotide sequence: TGTGCCAGCGAAGAACGGGTCACTGAAGCTTTCTTT. This sequence encodes CASEERVTEAFF.

This clonotype occurred once. This chain uses TRBV7-7 with TRBJ2-2; tentatively, D is TRBD1 (6 bases). The CDR3 totals 16 residues. The germline V gene encodes CDR1 SSHAT and CDR2 FNYEAQ (reference sequence). The V and J ends lost 5 bases and 1 base respectively, with 14 bases between them. CDR3 bases: TGTGCCAGCAGCCTGAGCCGGACAGTGAACACCGGGGAGCTGTTTTTT. It specifies CASSLSRTVNTGELFF.

This chain uses TRBV6-5 with TRBJ2-2; TRBD2 matches at 9 bases. CDR3 length: 17 amino acids. Germline V gene sequence: CDR1 MNHEY, CDR2 SVGAGI. The V segment lost 2 bases and the J segment 1 base; nucleotides outside the gene matches: 5. The CDR3 DNA reads TGTGCCAGCAGTTACGGGACTAGCAGAATGAACACCGGGGAGCTGTTTTTT. Translated, it gives CASSYGTSRMNTGELFF.

V usage is TRBV4-2 and J usage is TRBJ2-7; no clear D gene. V lost 1 base, J lost 1 base, and 8 bases lay in between. The CDR3 is 14 residues long. CDR1 and CDR2 (germline): LGHNA, YNFKEQ. CDR3 sequence (DNA): TGTGCCAGCAGCCAAGGCGAACGATCCTACGAGCAGTACTTC. This codes for CASSQGERSYEQYF.

The V call is TRBV12-3 or TRBV12-4, the J call TRBJ2-3, with a possible D match to TRBD1 (5 bases). Between the trimmed V and J ends, which lost 5 bases and 6 bases, there was a span of 15 bases. The CDR3 sequence is 14 residues long. The CDR3 region has the DNA TGTGCCAGCAGTAGAGACAGCCCCCGGGATACGCAGTATTTT. It translates to CASSRDSPRDTQYF.

The chain joins TRBV3-1 to TRBJ2-7, with D possibly matching TRBD1 (6 bases). V lost 4 bases and J lost 3, with 10 bases in between. The CDR3 spans 13 residues. CDR1 and CDR2 from the germline V gene are LGHDT and YNNKEL (reference sequence). As DNA, the CDR3 is TGTGCCAGCAGCCCCTTCAGGGGCTACGAGCAGTACTTC. Its translation: CASSPFRGYEQYF.

The chain recombines TRBV4-2 with TRBJ1-5; no clear D gene. The germline V gene has CDR1 LGHNA and CDR2 YNFKEQ. The CDR3 has 17 amino acids. The ends were cut back, 1 base at V and 0 bases at J, with 13 bases in the middle. CDR3: CASSQGAATYSNQPQHF. The DNA for the CDR3 is TGTGCCAGCAGCCAAGGTGCGGCAACTTATAGCAATCAGCCCCAGCATTTT.

The chain has TRBV4-3 and TRBJ1-2, with 7 bases aligning to TRBD1. The V segment lost 1 base and the J segment 4 bases; nucleotides outside the gene matches: 6. This CDR3 contains 15 residues. CDR1 and CDR2 (germline): LGHNA, YSLEER. The CDR3 nucleotides read TGCGCCAGCAGCCAAGCCTCAGGGGGTGGCTATGGCTACACCTTC. Amino acids: CASSQASGGGYGYTF.

This clonotype was seen a handful of times. The V call is TRBV24-1, the J call TRBJ2-7; possible D gene TRBD1, 6 bases. Germline CDR1 KGHDR, CDR2 SFDVKD. The V gene lost 4 bases and the J gene lost 5 bases, with 14 bases spanning the gap. The CDR3 has 14 residues. The CDR3 region has the DNA TGTGCCACCAGTGACCACAGAACAGGGAACGAGCAGTACTTC. This encodes CATSDHRTGNEQYF.

This clonotype was picked up a small number of times. The chain links TRBV15 to TRBJ2-5, with 7 bases lining up with TRBD1. The CDR3 totals 14 residues. The V and J ends lost 3 bases and 5 bases, in that order; junction bases with no gene match: 6. CDR1 and CDR2 (germline): LNHNV, YYDKDF (reference sequence). CDR3 sequence: CATSRGNRGETQYF. In DNA, the CDR3 is TGTGCCACCAGCAGGGGTAACAGGGGTGAGACCCAGTACTTC.

The table lists this clonotype with a few counts. The chain employs TRBV9 and TRBJ2-3; TRBD2 matches 10 bases. Germline V lookup: CDR1 SGDLS, CDR2 YYNGEE. J gave up 5 bases and V 0 bases, and 9 bases lay outside the gene matches. CDR3 length equals 17 residues. The CDR3 DNA is TGTGCCAGCAGCGTAGATAGGAAGCGGGGGGGCGGAGATACGCAGTATTTT. This gives the protein CASSVDRKRGGGDTQYF.

In its sample, this clonotype was seen a few times. The genes are TRBV25-1 and TRBJ1-2; D might be TRBD1 (6 bases). CDR3 length: 16 amino acids. V gave up 4 bases and J gave up 4 bases, with 19 bases separating them. The germline V gene has CDR1 MGHDK and CDR2 SYGVNS. CDR3 sequence: CASSALADSASYGYTF. The DNA of the CDR3 is TGTGCCAGCAGTGCTTTGGCGGACAGCGCGAGCTATGGCTACACCTTC.

This clonotype occurred many times. This rearrangement joins TRBV4-1 to TRBJ2-2; 8 bases align to TRBD1. The ends lost 2 bases at V and 4 bases at J; junction bases unmatched: 6. This CDR3 has 16 residues. Germline lookup yields CDR1 MGHRA and CDR2 YSYEKL. The CDR3 nucleotides read TGCGCCAGCAGCCAATCCGGGCAGGGGGCCACCGGGGAGCTGTTTTTT. This gives the protein CASSQSGQGATGELFF.

The chain is built from TRBV6-2 or TRBV6-3 and TRBJ1-2; D not certain. The CDR3 runs to 12 residues. CDR1 MNHEY and CDR2 SVGEGT come from the germline V gene. V gave up 8 bases and J gave up 3 bases, with 10 bases separating them. The CDR3 sequence is CASATSHYGYTF. The CDR3 DNA sequence: TGTGCCAGCGCGACTTCTCACTATGGCTACACCTTC.

This chain connects TRBV6-6 to TRBJ2-3; the match to TRBD2 covers 9 bases. CDR1 is MNHNY, CDR2 SVGAGI, per germline (reference sequence). The length of the CDR3 is 13 residues. The ends lost 6 bases at V and 4 bases at J; junction bases unmatched: 2. The CDR3 loop is CASRGTSPDTQYF. CDR3 coding DNA: TGTGCCAGCAGGGGGACTAGCCCAGATACGCAGTATTTT.

This clonotype was seen only a few times. V gene TRBV4-3 combines with J gene TRBJ2-2; 11 bases map to TRBD2. This CDR3 spans 17 amino acids. Germline lookup yields CDR1 LGHNA and CDR2 YSLEER. Trimming took 3 bases from V and 5 from J; bases not matched to a gene: 8. For the CDR3, the DNA is TGCGCCAGCAGCCAGGTCGGAAGACTAGCGGGAACCGGGGAGCTGTTTTTT. Translating it yields CASSQVGRLAGTGELFF.

This clonotype has a handful of counts. The chain employs TRBV20-1 and TRBJ2-1; 11 positions match TRBD2. After removal of 3 bases from V and 3 bases from J, the junction contained 10 bases not matched to a gene. From germline, CDR1 is DFQATT and CDR2 SNEGSKA (reference sequence). This CDR3 region has 17 residues. The CDR3 region is CSARASGGPGGYNEQFF. CDR3 in DNA: TGCAGTGCTAGGGCTAGCGGGGGGCCCGGGGGCTACAATGAGCAGTTCTTC.